A selection of T cell receptor beta chains follows, all from one sample in a study of blood T cell repertoires in COVID-19. Assay: immunoSEQ multiplex PCR; the TCRdb copy retains only in-frame clones and omits some. This table holds roughly 100,000 clones, approximately 91% found once. The sample comprised peripheral blood. The receptors come from a man between 18 and 29 years old with acute or convalescent COVID-19. Each CDR3 is given with its conserved first and last residue. A D gene is named only where the DNA matches it firmly. The listing skips clone size in some rows; elsewhere it reads once, few, many or a size class.

v_gene	d_gene	len	abundance	j_gene	CDR3aa	CDR3nt
TRBV10-1	TRBD1	13	.	TRBJ2-3	CASTGQGTDTQYF	TGCGCCAGCACGGGACAGGGAACAGATACGCAGTATTTT
TRBV5-5	.	15	.	TRBJ2-3	CASSLFGQSTDTQYF	TGTGCCAGCAGCTTGTTCGGACAGAGCACAGATACGCAGTATTTT
TRBV6-6	.	14	.	TRBJ1-5	CASSGGVTYQPQHF	TGTGCCAGCAGCGGGGGGGTAACATATCAGCCCCAGCATTTT
TRBV6-5	.	12	.	TRBJ2-7	CASTSSSYEQYF	TGTGCCAGCACTTCGAGCTCCTACGAGCAGTACTTC
TRBV11-3	.	17	.	TRBJ1-1	CASSANGLVPRNTEAFF	TGTGCCAGCAGCGCGAACGGACTAGTCCCGAGGAACACTGAAGCTTTCTTT
TRBV14	.	11	.	TRBJ2-3	CASSQTYTQYF	TGTGCCAGCAGCCAAACATATACGCAGTATTTT
TRBV3-1/TRBV3-2	.	15	once	TRBJ1-1	CASSQVLGGDTEAFF	TGTGCCAGCAGCCAAGTTTTGGGGGGGGACACTGAAGCTTTCTTT
TRBV19	.	14	.	TRBJ1-1	CASRGTGVATEAFF	TGTGCCAGTAGGGGAACAGGAGTCGCCACTGAAGCTTTCTTT
TRBV10-2	.	19	.	TRBJ1-1	CASSEGGAGSGLFNTEAFF	TGCGCCAGCAGTGAGGGAGGGGCAGGCTCTGGGTTGTTCAACACTGAAGCTTTCTTT
TRBV7-9	TRBD1	14	.	TRBJ1-4	CASSSGQAREKLFF	TGTGCCAGCAGCTCCGGACAGGCGAGGGAAAAACTGTTTTTT
TRBV10-2	.	13	.	TRBJ1-5	CASSRESNQPQHF	TGCGCCAGCAGTAGGGAGAGCAATCAGCCCCAGCATTTT
TRBV6-4	.	15	.	TRBJ1-3	CASSDPILHGNTIYF	TGTGCCAGCAGTGACCCCATACTCCACGGAAACACCATATATTTT
TRBV27	.	16	.	TRBJ1-1	CASSFKGELMNTEAFF	TGTGCCAGCAGCTTCAAGGGGGAGTTGATGAACACTGAAGCTTTCTTT
TRBV18	TRBD2	19	.	TRBJ2-3	CASSTRTSGLPASTDTQYF	TGTGCCAGCTCAACGAGGACTAGCGGACTACCCGCTAGCACAGATACGCAGTATTTT
TRBV18	TRBD1	16	.	TRBJ1-6	CASSPFAGTVRSPLHF	TGTGCCAGCTCACCCTTCGCCGGGACAGTACGGTCACCCCTCCACTTT
TRBV12-3/TRBV12-4	.	13	.	TRBJ2-7	CASSSTNPYEQYF	TGTGCCAGCAGTTCGACTAACCCCTACGAGCAGTACTTC
TRBV6-5	TRBD1	13	.	TRBJ2-7	CASRRQGSYEQYF	TGTGCCAGCAGGCGACAGGGGTCCTACGAGCAGTACTTC
TRBV9	TRBD1	16	.	TRBJ1-2	CASSSRDRGRNYGYTF	TGTGCCAGCAGCTCCCGGGACAGGGGGCGTAACTATGGCTACACCTTC
TRBV6-6	TRBD1	14	.	TRBJ1-4	CASSYSGTGEKLFF	TGTGCCAGCAGTTATTCCGGGACAGGGGAAAAACTGTTTTTT
TRBV6-5	TRBD1	14	.	TRBJ1-1	CASSYSGTDTEAFF	TGTGCCAGCAGTTACTCGGGGACAGACACTGAAGCTTTCTTT
TRBV19	.	14	.	TRBJ2-1	CASSERGSYNEQFF	TGTGCCAGTAGTGAGAGGGGGTCCTACAATGAGCAGTTCTTC
TRBV5-1	.	13	.	TRBJ1-2	CASSVTDVSGYTF	TGCGCCAGCAGCGTCACAGATGTAAGTGGCTACACCTTC
TRBV27	.	13	once	TRBJ1-2	CASSLGWGEGYTF	TGTGCCAGCAGTTTAGGGTGGGGAGAGGGCTACACCTTC
TRBV3-1/TRBV3-2	TRBD1	16	.	TRBJ1-1	CASSRRPGGLGTEAFF	TGTGCCAGCAGCCGACGCCCAGGGGGCCTTGGGACTGAAGCTTTCTTT
TRBV15	TRBD2	16	.	TRBJ2-3	CATSRGLAGSTDTQYF	TGTGCCACCAGCAGAGGGCTAGCGGGTTCCACAGATACGCAGTATTTT
TRBV19	TRBD1	16	.	TRBJ1-5	CATPGTGLQTYQPQHF	TGTGCCACACCGGGGACAGGGCTTCAAACCTATCAGCCCCAGCATTTT
TRBV7-2	TRBD1	15	.	TRBJ2-1	CASSFIPGTGVEQFF	TGTGCCAGCAGCTTCATCCCCGGGACAGGGGTGGAGCAGTTCTTC
TRBV11-2	.	16	.	TRBJ2-7	CASSLWRASGGYEQYF	TGTGCCAGCAGCCTCTGGAGGGCCAGTGGCGGGTACGAGCAGTACTTC
TRBV19	TRBD1	16	.	TRBJ1-1	CASSRAGTGANTEAFF	TGTGCCAGTAGTCGGGCGGGGACAGGGGCGAACACTGAAGCTTTCTTT
TRBV7-9	TRBD2	17	.	TRBJ2-3	CASSLTSGRTASDTQYF	TGTGCCAGCAGCTTAACTAGCGGGAGAACTGCTTCAGATACGCAGTATTTT
TRBV6-1	.	17	.	TRBJ2-3	CASSEFGGTASTDTQYF	TGTGCCAGCAGTGAATTTGGCGGGACAGCTAGCACAGATACGCAGTATTTT
TRBV4-1	.	15	.	TRBJ1-5	CASSQLPGGAQPQHF	TGCGCCAGCAGCCAGCTGCCTGGGGGGGCTCAGCCCCAGCATTTT
TRBV5-1	TRBD1	18	.	TRBJ2-4	CASSLGQGPPSAKNIQYF	TGCGCCAGCAGCCTGGGACAGGGGCCACCTTCAGCCAAAAACATTCAGTACTTC
TRBV29-1	.	14	.	TRBJ2-1	CSVAGRLTYNEQFF	TGCAGCGTTGCAGGGAGGTTAACCTACAATGAGCAGTTCTTC
TRBV4-1	TRBD1	14	.	TRBJ1-2	CASSPPGQGHGYTF	TGCGCCAGCAGCCCGCCGGGACAGGGTCATGGCTACACCTTC
TRBV5-6	TRBD2	13	.	TRBJ2-7	CASWTSGTYEQYF	TGTGCCAGCTGGACTAGCGGGACGTACGAGCAGTACTTC
TRBV6-6	.	13	.	TRBJ1-3	CASTLNSQNTIYF	TGTGCCAGCACCCTGAACAGTCAAAACACCATATATTTT
TRBV18	TRBD1	16	.	TRBJ2-5	CASSPLPGTVQETQYF	TGTGCCAGCTCACCCCTACCAGGGACAGTGCAAGAGACCCAGTACTTC
TRBV7-6	TRBD1	17	.	TRBJ1-2	CASSLGTGKASDYGYTF	TGTGCCAGCAGCTTAGGGACAGGGAAGGCTAGCGACTATGGCTACACCTTC
TRBV19	.	14	.	TRBJ2-3	CASSILGAQDTQYF	TGTGCCAGTAGTATATTGGGGGCGCAGGATACGCAGTATTTT
TRBV30	.	15	.	TRBJ2-1	CAWSVSGGSYNEQFF	TGTGCCTGGAGTGTGTCTGGCGGCTCCTACAATGAGCAGTTCTTC
TRBV27	.	15	.	TRBJ1-5	CASSFRPTGHQPQHF	TGTGCCAGCAGTTTCCGCCCGACAGGTCATCAGCCCCAGCATTTT
TRBV19	.	14	.	TRBJ1-1	CASSSDSLNTEAFF	TGTGCCAGTAGCTCCGACAGCCTGAACACTGAAGCTTTCTTT
TRBV11-2	.	14	.	TRBJ1-4	CASSLTGFDEKLFF	TGTGCCAGCAGCTTAACGGGTTTCGACGAAAAACTGTTTTTT
TRBV30	.	13	.	TRBJ1-5	CAWSGQGNQPQHF	TGTGCCTGGAGTGGGCAGGGAAATCAGCCCCAGCATTTT
TRBV2	.	14	.	TRBJ2-2	CASLQGTNTGELFF	TGTGCCAGCCTACAGGGAACGAACACCGGGGAGCTGTTTTTT
TRBV24-1	.	15	.	TRBJ2-5	CATSDLQGGWETQYF	TGTGCCACCAGTGATTTGCAGGGTGGATGGGAGACCCAGTACTTC
TRBV19	TRBD1	16	.	TRBJ1-2	CASTLKTGGGYYGYTF	TGTGCCAGTACCCTAAAAACAGGGGGCGGCTACTATGGCTACACCTTC
TRBV10-2	TRBD1	12	.	TRBJ1-1	CASRGDRVSSFF	TGCGCCAGCAGGGGGGACAGGGTATCTTCTTTCTTT
TRBV24-1	.	13	.	TRBJ1-1	CATSETGNTEAFF	TGTGCCACCAGTGAAACAGGGAACACTGAAGCTTTCTTT
TRBV4-2	.	14	.	TRBJ2-3	CASSQDVSTDTQYF	TGTGCCAGCAGCCAAGACGTGAGTACAGATACGCAGTATTTT
TRBV27	.	14	.	TRBJ1-1	CASSSPVANTEAFF	TGTGCCAGCAGTTCCCCCGTGGCGAACACTGAAGCTTTCTTT